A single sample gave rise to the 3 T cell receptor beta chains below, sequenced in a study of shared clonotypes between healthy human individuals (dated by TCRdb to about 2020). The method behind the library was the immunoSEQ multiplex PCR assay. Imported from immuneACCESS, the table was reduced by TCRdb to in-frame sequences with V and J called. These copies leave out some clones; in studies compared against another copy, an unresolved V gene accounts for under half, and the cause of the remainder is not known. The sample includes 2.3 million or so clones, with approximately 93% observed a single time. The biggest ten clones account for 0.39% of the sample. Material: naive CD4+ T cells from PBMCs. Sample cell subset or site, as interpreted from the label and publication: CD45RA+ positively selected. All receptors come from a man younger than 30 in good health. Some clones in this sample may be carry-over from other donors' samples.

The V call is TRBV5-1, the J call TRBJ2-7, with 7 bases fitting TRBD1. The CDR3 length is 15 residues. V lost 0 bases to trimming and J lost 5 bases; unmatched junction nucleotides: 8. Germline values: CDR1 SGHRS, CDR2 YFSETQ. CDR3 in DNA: TGCGCCAGCAGCTTGGTGCAGGCCAGGGGGAACGAGCAGTACTTC. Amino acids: CASSLVQARGNEQYF. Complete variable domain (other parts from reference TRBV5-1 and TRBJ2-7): KAGVTQTPRYLIKTRGQQVTLSCSPISGHRSVSWYQQTPGQGLQFLFEYFSETQRNKGNFPGRFSGRQFSNSRSEMNVSTLELGDSALYLCASSLVQARGNEQYFGPGTRLTVT.

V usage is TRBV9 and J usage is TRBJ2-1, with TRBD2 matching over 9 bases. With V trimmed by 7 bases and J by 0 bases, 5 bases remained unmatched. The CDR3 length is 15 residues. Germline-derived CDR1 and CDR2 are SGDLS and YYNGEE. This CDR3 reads CASCPTSGSYNEQFF. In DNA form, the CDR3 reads TGTGCCAGCTGCCCGACTAGCGGCTCCTACAATGAGCAGTTCTTC.

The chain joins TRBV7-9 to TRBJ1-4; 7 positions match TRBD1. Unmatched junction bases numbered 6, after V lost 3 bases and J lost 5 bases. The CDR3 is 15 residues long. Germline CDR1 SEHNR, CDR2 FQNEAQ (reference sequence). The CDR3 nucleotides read TGTGCCAGCAGCTTTGGGGACAGAGACAATGAAAAACTGTTTTTT. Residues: CASSFGDRDNEKLFF.